This T cell receptor (beta chain) was found in a study of Ad26.COV2.S vaccination and SARS-CoV-2 variants. Overall study context: Into the muscle, Ad26.COV2.S was dosed once or twice, 56 days apart.

Treatment meaning: about 20 received Ad26.COV2.S at low or high dose, single or two shots; about 5 received placebo; per-sample allocation not given. The investigators took samples on day 63 after the first vaccine or placebo injection. In Boston, the donor was an adult between 18-55 years of age. Wuhan-strain SARS-CoV-2 spike was expressed by the Ad26 vector that made up the vaccine. Clones were read by immunoSEQ multiplex PCR, and TCRdb kept only the in-frame ones, dropping some. The sample shows around 380,000 clones, about 85% of them seen only once. This CDR3 is 21 amino acids long. Trimming took 1 base from V and 0 from J; bases not matched to a gene: 15. CDR1 SGHDN and CDR2 FVKESK come from the germline V gene.

This sample comprised peripheral blood, obtained in a trial of Ad26.COV2.S vaccine versus placebo. The chain couples TRBV14 to TRBJ2-1; 10 bases agree with TRBD2. This TCR came from a person between 18 and 60 years old who received the Ad26.COV2.S COVID-19 vaccine or a placebo. CDR3 DNA: TGTGCCAGCAGCCAAGTCGGACTGGGTAGCGGGGGGCCGAGCTCCTACAATGAGCAGTTCTTC. This gives the protein CASSQVGLGSGGPSSYNEQFF.